Listed below are T cell receptor beta chains from one sample, sequenced in a study of blood T cell repertoires in COVID-19. Repertoires were generated with immunoSEQ multiplex PCR, while TCRdb's copy carries only in-frame clones and drops some. The sample gives roughly 180,000 clones, roughly 88% of which show up once; 6.5% to 9% is in the top ten. Sample: peripheral blood. These receptors were collected from a woman aged 40 to 49 with COVID-19, enrolled during active disease. CDR3s include the opening cysteine and the closing phenylalanine or tryptophan. The D gene is left open where the match is weak. A clone size is listed for some rows: how often the clone was seen (once, few, many), or a class if it is expanded.

v_gene: TRBV19; j_gene: TRBJ1-1; d_gene: .; abundance: .; len: 13; CDR3nt: TGTGCCAGTAGTATGGGGGGGTACACTGAAGCTTTCTTT; CDR3aa: CASSMGGYTEAFF
v_gene: TRBV27; j_gene: TRBJ1-2; d_gene: TRBD1; abundance: many; len: 14; CDR3nt: TGTGCCAGCAGTGCACGGACAGGGGAGTATGGCTACACCTTC; CDR3aa: CASSARTGEYGYTF
v_gene: TRBV10-1; j_gene: TRBJ2-7; d_gene: TRBD2; abundance: once; len: 13; CDR3nt: TGCGCCAGCACAGCGGGGGGCTCCTACGAGCAGTACTTC; CDR3aa: CASTAGGSYEQYF
v_gene: TRBV18; j_gene: TRBJ2-6; d_gene: TRBD1; abundance: .; len: 15; CDR3nt: TGTGCCAGCTCACCTACAGGGGCAGGGGCCAACGTCCTGACTTTC; CDR3aa: CASSPTGAGANVLTF
v_gene: TRBV28; j_gene: TRBJ2-7; d_gene: .; abundance: .; len: 14; CDR3nt: TGTGCCAGCAGTTTTGGGGGGGCAAATAGCGAGCAGTACTTC; CDR3aa: CASSFGGANSEQYF
v_gene: TRBV7-9; j_gene: TRBJ2-1; d_gene: .; abundance: .; len: 15; CDR3nt: TGTGCCAGCAGCTCTCTAACCGGGATCTACAATGAGCAGTTCTTC; CDR3aa: CASSSLTGIYNEQFF
v_gene: TRBV5-1; j_gene: TRBJ1-2; d_gene: TRBD1; abundance: once; len: 16; CDR3nt: TGCGCCAGCAGCCTAGGGACAGGGATTGGCCCCTATGGCTACACCTTC; CDR3aa: CASSLGTGIGPYGYTF
v_gene: TRBV2; j_gene: TRBJ1-1; d_gene: .; abundance: .; len: 14; CDR3nt: TGTGCCAGCAGTGGGGCGTCATTGAACACTGAAGCTTTCTTT; CDR3aa: CASSGASLNTEAFF
v_gene: TRBV14; j_gene: TRBJ2-3; d_gene: TRBD1; abundance: .; len: 16; CDR3nt: TGTGCCAGCAGCCGATCGGACAGGGGGCTTACAGATACGCAGTATTTT; CDR3aa: CASSRSDRGLTDTQYF
v_gene: TRBV28; j_gene: TRBJ2-3; d_gene: TRBD1; abundance: .; len: 17; CDR3nt: TGTGCCAGCAGCATCGAAGACCGGGACAGGTCGCGTCCTCTGCAGTATTTT; CDR3aa: CASSIEDRDRSRPLQYF
v_gene: TRBV10-1; j_gene: TRBJ1-1; d_gene: TRBD1; abundance: .; len: 14; CDR3nt: TGCGCCAGCAGGGGGACAGGCCTGAACACTGAAGCTTTCTTT; CDR3aa: CASRGTGLNTEAFF
v_gene: TRBV7-8; j_gene: TRBJ1-4; d_gene: TRBD1; abundance: .; len: 18; CDR3nt: TGTGCCAGCAGCCGAATGGGGACAGGGGATTTAGCTAATGAAAAACTGTTTTTT; CDR3aa: CASSRMGTGDLANEKLFF
v_gene: TRBV18; j_gene: TRBJ2-7; d_gene: TRBD2; abundance: .; len: 21; CDR3nt: TGTGCCAGCTCACCGCTACTGAGACTAGCGGGTCGGGTAGACCCATCCTACGAGCAGTACTTC; CDR3aa: CASSPLLRLAGRVDPSYEQYF
v_gene: TRBV12-3/TRBV12-4; j_gene: TRBJ1-2; d_gene: .; abundance: .; len: 12; CDR3nt: TGTGCCAGCAGAGGGACTGCATATGGCTACACCTTC; CDR3aa: CASRGTAYGYTF
v_gene: TRBV9; j_gene: TRBJ2-7; d_gene: TRBD1; abundance: .; len: 21; CDR3nt: TGTGCCAGCAGCTTGGACAGGGGGCACGATAGTTTGGAGGGCCCGAGGGGCGAGCAGTACTTC; CDR3aa: CASSLDRGHDSLEGPRGEQYF
v_gene: TRBV13; j_gene: TRBJ2-7; d_gene: .; abundance: .; len: 16; CDR3nt: TGTGCCAGCAGCCCGCGTAGGCGCTCCATCGGGTACGAGCAGTACTTC; CDR3aa: CASSPRRRSIGYEQYF